This T cell receptor beta chain derives from a study of T cells after yellow fever vaccination. 5'RACE template switching added a universal primer site and UMIs to TCR cDNA. TCRdb reanalysed the 5' RACE reads using MiXCR and keeps one entry per CDR3 protein. The data show around 230,000 distinct CDR3 sequences, over 6.5% seen once. Trimming took off 5 bases at V and 1 base at J, with 15 bases between the two ends. The length of the CDR3 is 15 residues. The germline gives CDR1 SGHTA, CDR2 FQGNSA. This clonotype was recorded a few times. This sequence was found in a young man who received the YFV17D yellow fever vaccine. The sample consisted of CD4+ T cells sorted from PBMCs, taken on the day of the yellow fever booster vaccination. V gene TRBV7-2 combines with J gene TRBJ2-7; either TRBD1 or TRBD2 may fit D (5 bases each). The CDR3 DNA follows: TGTGCCAGCAGCGTGGGGGTAGCGTTGTCCTACGAGCAGTACTTC. Its protein product is CASSVGVALSYEQYF.